What follows are 21 T cell receptor beta chains derived from one specimen sequenced in a study of T cell responses to AZD1222 COVID-19 vaccine. Repertoires were generated with immunoSEQ multiplex PCR, while TCRdb's copy carries only in-frame clones and drops some. The sample has tens of thousands of clones, approximately 85% seen once. This material consisted of peripheral blood, taken on day 0 of AZD1222 vaccination. All receptors come from an adult in good health.

A few counts support this clone. The rearrangement joins TRBV9 to TRBJ1-3, with 8 bases identical to TRBD1. In germline, CDR1 is SGDLS, CDR2 YYNGEE. V shed 4 bases and J 0 bases; nucleotides not matched to a gene: 3. The CDR3 contains 15 residues. The CDR3: CASSPTGGSGNTIYF. The CDR3 nucleotides read TGTGCCAGCAGCCCTACAGGGGGCTCTGGAAACACCATATATTTT. Full variable domain (remainder filled in from reference TRBV9 and TRBJ1-3): DSGVTQTPKHLITATGQRVTLRCSPRSGDLSVYWYQQSLDQGLQFLIQYYNGEERAKGNILERFSAQQFPDLHSELNLSSLELGDSALYFCASSPTGGSGNTIYFGEGSWLTVV.

This chain uses TRBV7-9 with TRBJ2-5, with TRBD1 identical over 11 bases. Germline V gives CDR1 SEHNR, CDR2 FQNEAQ (reference sequence). The V segment lost 11 bases and the J segment 4 bases; nucleotides outside the gene matches: 3. The CDR3 has 12 residues. DNA for the CDR3: TGTGCCGGGACAGGGGGGCGAGAGACCCAGTACTTC. It specifies CAGTGGRETQYF.

The CDR3 DNA reads TGTGCCAGCTCACCAGTTACAGGGAGCTCCTACAATGAGCAGTTCTTC. Translating it yields CASSPVTGSSYNEQFF. The chain is built from TRBV18 and TRBJ2-1; tentatively, D is TRBD1 (6 bases). The ends were cut back, 2 bases at V and 0 bases at J, with 11 bases in the middle. The CDR3 is made up of 16 amino acids. CDR1 and CDR2 from the germline V gene are KGHSH and LQKENI. Full variable domain (outside the CDR3, taken from reference TRBV18 and TRBJ2-1): NAGVMQNPRHLVRRRGQEARLRCSPMKGHSHVYWYRQLPEEGLKFMVYLQKENIIDESGMPKERFSAEFPKEGPSILRIQQVVRGDSAAYFCASSPVTGSSYNEQFFGPGTRLTVL.

The chain couples TRBV7-2 to TRBJ2-1, with unresolved D. The germline V and J ends were trimmed by 2 bases and 6 bases, with 8 bases remaining between them. The CDR3 is 13 residues long. Germline V gene data show CDR1 as SGHTA and CDR2 as FQGNSA. Here the CDR3 DNA reads TGTGCCAGCAGCTTAACTCCTCTCAATGAGCAGTTCTTC. Translation: CASSLTPLNEQFF. The full variable domain, its missing parts supplied by reference TRBV7-2 and TRBJ2-1, is GAGVSQSPSNKVTEKGKDVELRCDPISGHTALYWYRQSLGQGLEFLIYFQGNSAPDKSGLPSDRFSAERTGGSVSTLTIQRTQQEDSAVYLCASSLTPLNEQFFGPGTRLTVL.

V usage is TRBV3-1 (or the pseudogene TRBV3-2) and J usage is TRBJ2-1, with 11 bases that match TRBD2. The CDR3 totals 17 residues. Germline trimming cut 4 bases from V and 3 bases from J; bases unmatched to any gene: 8. Germline V gene sequence: CDR1 LGHDT, CDR2 YNNKEL (reference sequence). This chain's CDR3 is CASSRRLAGGIYNEQFF. The CDR3 nucleotides are TGTGCCAGCAGCCGTCGTTTAGCGGGGGGGATCTACAATGAGCAGTTCTTC.

The chain uses TRBV4-1 and TRBJ2-1, with D unresolved. Trimming stripped 4 bases from V and 6 bases from J, with 7 bases between. The CDR3 has 12 residues. Germline loops: CDR1 MGHRA, CDR2 YSYEKL. The CDR3 DNA reads as TGCGCCAGCAGCCGCTATAGCAATGAGCAGTTCTTC. This translates into CASSRYSNEQFF.

V is TRBV5-1 and J is TRBJ1-5; D perhaps matches TRBD1 (5 bases). This CDR3 spans 15 amino acids. Per germline, CDR1 SGHRS and CDR2 YFSETQ. Trimming removed 2 bases from V and 4 bases from J, with 13 bases in between. The CDR3 DNA follows: TGCGCCAGCAGCTTACAAGGGACCGAAAATCAGCCCCAGCATTTT. Translation: CASSLQGTENQPQHF.

The chain joins TRBV7-9 to TRBJ2-2; D tentatively reads TRBD1 or TRBD2 (5 bases each). Germline CDR1 and CDR2: SEHNR and FQNEAQ (reference sequence). The V end was cut by 1 base, the J end by 10 bases, with 19 bases between. The CDR3 loop spans 16 amino acids. The CDR3 nucleotides are TGTGCCAGCAGCTTAGTGCGGGCAGGGATGGGAGAGGAGCTGTTTTTT. This gives the protein CASSLVRAGMGEELFF.

This rearrangement joins TRBV5-1 to TRBJ2-4, with 8 nucleotides matching TRBD1. Trimming at V came to 2 bases and at J to 5 bases, leaving 3 bases not matched to a gene. The CDR3 sequence is 14 residues long. The germline CDR1 and CDR2 sequences are SGHRS and YFSETQ. The CDR3 reads CASSLGRGQNIQYF. CDR3 bases: TGCGCCAGCAGCTTAGGCAGGGGGCAAAACATTCAGTACTTC.

V gene TRBV7-9 combines with J gene TRBJ1-3; unclear D gene. The CDR3 sequence is 17 residues long. V gave up 0 bases and J gave up 2 bases, with 14 bases separating them. CDR1 and CDR2 from the germline V gene are SEHNR and FQNEAQ (reference sequence). CDR3 coding DNA: TGTGCCAGCAGCTTAGCGACACCTCTTTCTACTGGAAACACCATATATTTT. It translates to CASSLATPLSTGNTIYF. The variable domain in full, completed from reference TRBV7-9 and TRBJ1-3, reads DTGVSQNPRHKITKRGQNVTFRCDPISEHNRLYWYRQTLGQGPEFLTYFQNEAQLEKSRLLSDRFSAERPKGSFSTLEIQRTEQGDSAMYLCASSLATPLSTGNTIYFGEGSWLTVV.

The chain uses TRBV7-3 and TRBJ2-1; 15 positions match TRBD2. J was trimmed by 12 bases and V by 4 bases; bases with no gene match: 4. The germline V gene encodes CDR1 SGHTA and CDR2 FQGTGA. This CDR3 is built from 14 residues. The CDR3 region is CASSSGLAGGGQFF. In DNA, the CDR3 is TGTGCCAGCAGCTCGGGACTAGCGGGAGGTGGGCAGTTCTTC.

The rearrangement joins TRBV7-2 to TRBJ1-2; D remains unclear. V was cut by 5 bases and J by 8 bases, with 15 bases left in between. The CDR3 has 13 amino acids. The V gene's germline CDR1 is SGHTA and CDR2 FQGNSA. Here the CDR3 reads CASSPIGREGYTF. The CDR3 coding sequence is TGTGCCAGCAGCCCGATCGGGCGTGAGGGCTACACCTTC.

The CDR3 DNA follows: TGTGCCAGCAGTTTTAGAGCGGGAGGGAGGGACGAGCAGTACTTC. It yields the protein CASSFRAGGRDEQYF. This chain uses TRBV28 with TRBJ2-7; 10 bases agree with TRBD2. The trim removed 3 bases at V and 5 bases at J, leaving 7 bases unmatched. The CDR3 consists of 15 residues. CDR1 is MDHEN, CDR2 SYDVKM, per germline.

CDR3 DNA sequence: TGTGCCAGCAGCTTAACGCTAGCGGGGGGGAGCACAGATACGCAGTATTTT. As protein: CASSLTLAGGSTDTQYF. The rearrangement joins TRBV7-3 to TRBJ2-3, with 12 bases that match TRBD2. CDR3 length: 17 residues. The germline CDR1 and CDR2 sequences are SGHTA and FQGTGA. The J segment lost 0 bases and the V segment lost 0 bases, leaving 1 base of the junction unmatched.

V and J are TRBV5-5 and TRBJ1-5; tentative D call: TRBD1 (5 bases). Germline CDR1 SGHKS, CDR2 YYEKEE (reference sequence). The V and J ends lost 0 bases and 7 bases respectively, with 14 bases between them. The CDR3 is 15 amino acids. The CDR3 loop reads CASSLAPREGQPQHF. CDR3 nucleotide sequence: TGTGCCAGCAGCTTGGCCCCCAGGGAGGGCCAGCCCCAGCATTTT.

This clone was found a few times. This chain links TRBV9 with TRBJ2-5, with D perhaps being TRBD1 or TRBD2 (6 bases each). Germline V gene data show CDR1 as SGDLS and CDR2 as YYNGEE. Trimming removed 3 bases from V and 5 bases from J, with 20 bases in between. CDR3 length: 16 residues. CDR3 DNA sequence: TGTGCCAGCAGCGCCCTCCCCCTACAGGGAGGTGAGACCCAGTACTTC. Its protein is CASSALPLQGGETQYF.

A word on this clone: A read error may produce the germline difference seen at one junction end. This CDR3 reads CASSLAEEAETQYF. CDR3 sequence (DNA): TGTGCTAGCAGCTTAGCGGAGGAGGCAGAGACCCAGTACTTC. The chain is built from TRBV7-7 and TRBJ2-5; perhaps TRBD2 as D (6 bases). Germline CDR1 SSHAT, CDR2 FNYEAQ (reference sequence). The CDR3 length is 14 residues.

This rearrangement joins TRBV4-3 to TRBJ1-5, with a possible D match to TRBD1 (5 bases). Trimming removed 0 bases at V and 6 bases at J, with 24 bases between. This CDR3 is built from 19 residues. CDR1 LGHNA and CDR2 YSLEER come from the germline V gene. The CDR3 here is CASSQDLGSVQGIFQPQHF. The CDR3 DNA follows: TGCGCCAGCAGCCAAGATCTAGGTTCCGTCCAGGGTATATTTCAGCCCCAGCATTTT.

The chain carries TRBV6-5 and TRBJ2-1; perhaps TRBD2 as D (6 bases). V lost 8 bases, J lost 7 bases, and 9 bases lay in between. Germline CDR1 is MNHEY and CDR2 is SVGAGI. The CDR3 runs 11 residues. The CDR3 sequence is CASRDWNEQFF. CDR3 DNA: TGTGCCAGCCGGGACTGGAATGAGCAGTTCTTC.

V and J are TRBV6-5 and TRBJ1-4; 9 nucleotides align to TRBD1. V lost 7 bases to trimming and J lost 7 bases; unmatched junction nucleotides: 7. Germline V lookup: CDR1 MNHEY, CDR2 SVGAGI. CDR3 length equals 14 residues. Here the CDR3 DNA reads TGTGCCAGCACCCCGGGACAGGGTACTGAAAAACTGTTTTTT. As protein: CASTPGQGTEKLFF.

This clone was recorded a few times. The genes are TRBV7-9 and TRBJ1-2; TRBD1 aligns across 7 bases. This CDR3 is built from 16 residues. The J segment lost 7 bases and the V segment lost 10 bases, leaving 21 bases of the junction unmatched. Germline values: CDR1 SEHNR, CDR2 FQNEAQ (reference sequence). In DNA form, the CDR3 reads TGTGCCACTGGAGGGAGACGGGACAGAGTATTTAGTGGCTACACCTTC. This codes for CATGGRRDRVFSGYTF.